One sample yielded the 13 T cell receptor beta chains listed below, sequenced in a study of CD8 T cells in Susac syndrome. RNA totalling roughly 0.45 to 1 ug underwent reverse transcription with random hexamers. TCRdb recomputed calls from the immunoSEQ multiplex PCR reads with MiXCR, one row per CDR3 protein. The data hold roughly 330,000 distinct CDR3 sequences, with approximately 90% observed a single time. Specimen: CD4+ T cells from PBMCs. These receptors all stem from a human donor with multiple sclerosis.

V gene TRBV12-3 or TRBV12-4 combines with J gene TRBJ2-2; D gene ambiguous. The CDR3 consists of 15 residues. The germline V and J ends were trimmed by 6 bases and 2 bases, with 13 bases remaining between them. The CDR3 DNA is TGTGCCAGCAGAACATTGACTGCTAACACCGGGGAGCTGTTTTTT. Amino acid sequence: CASRTLTANTGELFF.

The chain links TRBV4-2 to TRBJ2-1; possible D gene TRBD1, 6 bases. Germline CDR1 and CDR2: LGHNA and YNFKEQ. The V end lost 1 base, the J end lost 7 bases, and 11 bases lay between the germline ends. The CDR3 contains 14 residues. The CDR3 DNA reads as TGTGCCAGCAGCCAAGGCAGGGGAAGGAATGAGCAGTTCTTC. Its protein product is CASSQGRGRNEQFF.

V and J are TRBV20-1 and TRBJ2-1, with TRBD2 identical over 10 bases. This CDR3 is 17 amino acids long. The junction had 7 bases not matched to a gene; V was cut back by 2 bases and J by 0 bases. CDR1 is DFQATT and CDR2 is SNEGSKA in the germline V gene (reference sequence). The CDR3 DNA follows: TGCAGTGCTAGAATAGCGGGGGGACCGAGCTCCTACAATGAGCAGTTCTTC. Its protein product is CSARIAGGPSSYNEQFF.

The CDR3: CASSLASRNEQFF. The DNA for the CDR3 is TGCGCCAGCAGCTTGGCCTCCAGAAATGAGCAGTTCTTC. The V and J genes are TRBV5-1 and TRBJ2-1; D is ambiguous. With 0 bases removed from V and 7 bases from J, the gap between germline ends came to 8 bases. Germline CDR1 reads SGHRS; CDR2 reads YFSETQ. This CDR3 region has 13 residues.

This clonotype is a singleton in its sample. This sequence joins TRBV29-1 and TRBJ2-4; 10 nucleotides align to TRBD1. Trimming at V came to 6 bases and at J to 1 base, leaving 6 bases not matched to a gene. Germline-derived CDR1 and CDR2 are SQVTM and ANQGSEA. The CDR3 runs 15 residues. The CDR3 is CSVRTGGRAKNIQYF. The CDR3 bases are TGCAGCGTACGGACAGGGGGTCGGGCCAAAAACATTCAGTACTTC.

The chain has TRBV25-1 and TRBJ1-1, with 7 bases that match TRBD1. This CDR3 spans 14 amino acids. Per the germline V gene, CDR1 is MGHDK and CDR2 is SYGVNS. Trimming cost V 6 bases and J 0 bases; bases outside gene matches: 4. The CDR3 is CASRATGMNTEAFF. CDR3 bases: TGTGCCAGCAGAGCGACAGGGATGAACACTGAAGCTTTCTTT.

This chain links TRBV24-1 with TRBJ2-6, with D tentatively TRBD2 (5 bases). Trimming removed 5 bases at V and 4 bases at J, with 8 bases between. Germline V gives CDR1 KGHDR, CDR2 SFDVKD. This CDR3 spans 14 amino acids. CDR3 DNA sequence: TGTGCCACCAGTGGTTCGGGAGGGGCCAACGTCCTGACTTTC. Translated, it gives CATSGSGGANVLTF.

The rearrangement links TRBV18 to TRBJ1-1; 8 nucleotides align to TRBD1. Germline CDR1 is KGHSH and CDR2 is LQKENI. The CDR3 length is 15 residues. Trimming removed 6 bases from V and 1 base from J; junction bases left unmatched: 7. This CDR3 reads CASSPGQGGNTEAFF. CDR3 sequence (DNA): TGTGCCAGCTCTCCAGGACAGGGTGGGAACACTGAAGCTTTCTTT.

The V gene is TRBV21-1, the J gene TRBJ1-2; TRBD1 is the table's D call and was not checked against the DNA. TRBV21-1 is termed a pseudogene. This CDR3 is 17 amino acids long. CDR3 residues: CASSKGPTGEGNYGYTF. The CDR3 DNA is TGTGCCAGCAGCAAAGGCCCAACAGGGGAAGGCAACTATGGCTACACCTTC.

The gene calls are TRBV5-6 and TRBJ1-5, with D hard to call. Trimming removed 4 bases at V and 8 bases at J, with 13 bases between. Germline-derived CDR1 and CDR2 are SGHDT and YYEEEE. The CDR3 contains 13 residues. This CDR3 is CASSGRATEPQHF. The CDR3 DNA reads TGTGCCAGCAGCGGCCGGGCGACGGAGCCCCAGCATTTT.

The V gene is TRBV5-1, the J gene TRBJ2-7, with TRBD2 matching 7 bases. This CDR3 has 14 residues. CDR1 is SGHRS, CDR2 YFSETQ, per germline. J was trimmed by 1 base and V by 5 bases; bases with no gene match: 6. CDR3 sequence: CASSTRLASYEQYF. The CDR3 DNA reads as TGCGCCAGCAGTACAAGACTAGCATCCTACGAGCAGTACTTC.

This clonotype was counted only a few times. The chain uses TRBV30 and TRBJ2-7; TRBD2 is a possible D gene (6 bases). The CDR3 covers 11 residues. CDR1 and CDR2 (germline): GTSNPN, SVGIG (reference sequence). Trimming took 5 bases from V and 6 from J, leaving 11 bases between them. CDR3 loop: CAWGGVAEQYF. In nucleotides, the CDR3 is TGTGCCTGGGGCGGGGTCGCCGAGCAGTACTTC.

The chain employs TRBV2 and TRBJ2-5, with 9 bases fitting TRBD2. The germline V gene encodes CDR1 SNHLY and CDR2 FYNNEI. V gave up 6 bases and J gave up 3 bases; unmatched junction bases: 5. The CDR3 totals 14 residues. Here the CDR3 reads CASRETSGKETQYF. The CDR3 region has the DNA TGTGCCAGCAGAGAGACTAGCGGAAAAGAGACCCAGTACTTC.